Shown below are 32 T cell receptor beta chains from a single sample sequenced in a study of OX40 agonist ivuxolimab in advanced cancers. Only in-frame clones appear in the TCRdb table, and some are missing; sequencing was by immunoSEQ multiplex PCR. The sample consists of 55,000 to 75,000 clones, over 80% of them appearing once. Specimen: CD4+ or CD8+ T cells sorted from blood, collected in a trial of the OX40 agonist ivuxolimab. The receptors here all came from an adult with an advanced solid tumor such as melanoma, head and neck, liver or kidney cancer.

This chain uses TRBV28 with TRBJ1-2; D remains ambiguous. Germline assignment: CDR1 MDHEN and CDR2 SYDVKM. This CDR3 has 12 residues. Between the trimmed V and J ends, which lost 2 bases and 8 bases, there was a span of 9 bases. The CDR3 protein is CASSLDAPGYTF. The DNA for the CDR3 is TGTGCCAGCAGTTTAGACGCTCCCGGCTACACCTTC.

This CDR3 is CASSPVLAGVNEQFF. In DNA form, the CDR3 reads TGTGCCAGCAGCCCGGTACTAGCGGGAGTCAATGAGCAGTTCTTC. The chain couples TRBV5-4 to TRBJ2-1, with 11 bases identical to TRBD2. V lost 4 bases and J lost 6; bases outside the gene matches: 6. The germline V gene has CDR1 SGHNT and CDR2 YYREEE (reference sequence). CDR3 length equals 15 residues. Full variable domain (missing parts from reference TRBV5-4 and TRBJ2-1): ETGVTQSPTHLIKTRGQQVTLRCSSQSGHNTVSWYQQALGQGPQFIFQYYREEENGRGNFPPRFSGLQFPNYSSELNVNALELDDSALYLCASSPVLAGVNEQFFGPGTRLTVL.

The V gene is TRBV11-2, the J gene TRBJ2-2; D uncertain. Germline CDR1 reads SGHAT; CDR2 reads FQNNGV. The CDR3 is made up of 13 amino acids. The germline V and J ends were trimmed by 5 bases and 2 bases, with 6 bases remaining between them. As DNA, the CDR3 is TGTGCCAGCAGCCGACTTAACACCGGGGAGCTGTTTTTT. It is translated as CASSRLNTGELFF.

V and J are TRBV6-5 and TRBJ2-7; the D gene is possibly TRBD1 (6 bases). Per germline, CDR1 MNHEY and CDR2 SVGAGI. This CDR3 is built from 13 residues. Trimming took off 7 bases at V and 2 bases at J, with 12 bases between the two ends. The CDR3 here is CASIPDRPYEQYV. The CDR3 DNA reads TGTGCCAGCATCCCCGACAGGCCCTACGAGCAGTACGTC.

The gene calls are TRBV9 and TRBJ2-1, with 7 bases aligning to TRBD1. With V trimmed by 3 bases and J by 9 bases, 6 bases remained unmatched. The CDR3 contains 13 residues. Germline V CDR1 and CDR2: SGDLS, YYNGEE. The CDR3 DNA reads as TGTGCCAGCAGCGCGACCCCAGGGGGTGAGCAGTTCTTC. Translated, it gives CASSATPGGEQFF. Together with reference TRBV9 and TRBJ2-1, the CDR3 gives the full variable domain: DSGVTQTPKHLITATGQRVTLRCSPRSGDLSVYWYQQSLDQGLQFLIQYYNGEERAKGNILERFSAQQFPDLHSELNLSSLELGDSALYFCASSATPGGEQFFGPGTRLTVL.

V usage is TRBV7-9 and J usage is TRBJ2-1, with 7 positions matching TRBD2. Germline assignment: CDR1 SEHNR and CDR2 FQNEAQ (reference sequence). This CDR3 is 15 amino acids long. Trimming at V came to 3 bases and at J to 2 bases, leaving 4 bases not matched to a gene. The CDR3: CASSFGLVAYNEQFF. The CDR3 DNA is TGTGCCAGCAGCTTCGGACTAGTCGCCTACAATGAGCAGTTCTTC.

This clone came up once. The chain links TRBV7-2 to TRBJ2-3; D ambiguous. V was trimmed by 1 base and J by 0 bases, leaving 5 bases between them. The CDR3 is 14 amino acids. The germline gives CDR1 SGHTA, CDR2 FQGNSA. CDR3 coding DNA: TGTGCCAGCAGCTTAGATCCAAGCACAGATACGCAGTATTTT. Encoded protein: CASSLDPSTDTQYF.

J is TRBJ2-5 and V is TRBV2; 13 positions agree with TRBD2. Germline V lookup: CDR1 SNHLY, CDR2 FYNNEI. The CDR3 sequence is 15 residues long. The ends lost 4 bases at V and 8 bases at J; junction bases unmatched: 7. The CDR3 DNA sequence: TGTGCCAGCAGTGGGACTAGCGGGGGCCACGGAACCCAGTACTTC. Its protein is CASSGTSGGHGTQYF.

The V and J genes are TRBV19 and TRBJ2-3, with 9 bases lining up with TRBD2. The CDR3 is made up of 16 amino acids. Germline-derived CDR1 and CDR2 are LNHDA and SQIVND (reference sequence). V lost 5 bases, J lost 3 bases, and 9 bases stayed unmatched. The CDR3 protein is CASSGRTSVRTDTQYF. CDR3 DNA: TGTGCCAGTAGTGGCCGGACTAGCGTAAGGACAGATACGCAGTATTTT. The full variable domain, completed using reference TRBV19 and TRBJ2-3, is DGGITQSPKYLFRKEGQNVTLSCEQNLNHDAMYWYRQDPGQGLRLIYYSQIVNDFQKGDIAEGYSVSREKKESFPLTVTSAQKNPTAFYLCASSGRTSVRTDTQYFGPGTRLTVL.

This clone turned up a few times. The J gene is TRBJ2-4, the V gene TRBV18; D gene uncertain. The germline V and J ends were trimmed by 1 base and 7 bases, with 11 bases remaining between them. The CDR3 length is 14 residues. From germline, CDR1 is KGHSH and CDR2 LQKENI. The CDR3: CASSPQRDPNIQYF. CDR3 sequence (DNA): TGTGCCAGCTCACCACAGCGAGATCCGAACATTCAGTACTTC.

The rearrangement links TRBV6-5 to TRBJ1-6; D unclear. Per germline, CDR1 MNHEY and CDR2 SVGAGI. Trimming cost V 8 bases and J 8 bases, with 10 bases left between them. The CDR3 runs to 12 residues. In DNA, the CDR3 is TGTGCCAGCCGACGCTCGGATTCACCCCTCCACTTT. It specifies CASRRSDSPLHF.

The chain employs TRBV5-4 and TRBJ2-5; the D gene is possibly TRBD2 (6 bases). The CDR3 sequence is 13 residues long. The V gene's germline CDR1 is SGHNT and CDR2 YYREEE (reference sequence). The V end was cut by 1 base, the J end by 5 bases, with 9 bases between. The chain's CDR3 is CASSLIGGETQYF. Here the CDR3 DNA reads TGTGCCAGCAGCTTGATTGGGGGGGAGACCCAGTACTTC.

This clone was counted a few times. The chain combines TRBV28 with TRBJ2-5; D might be TRBD2 (5 bases). Trimming took 6 bases from V and 2 from J, leaving 13 bases between them. The CDR3 contains 14 residues. The germline gives CDR1 MDHEN, CDR2 SYDVKM. CDR3 sequence reads: CASRSGPGQETQYF. CDR3 bases: TGTGCCAGCAGATCTGGACCGGGGCAAGAGACCCAGTACTTC. Variable domain in full (rest from reference TRBV28 and TRBJ2-5): DVKVTQSSRYLVKRTGEKVFLECVQDMDHENMFWYRQDPGLGLRLIYFSYDVKMKEKGDIPEGYSVSREKKERFSLILESASTNQTSMYLCASRSGPGQETQYFGPGTRLLVL.

The DNA of the CDR3 is TGCGCCAGCAGCGGCTGGGGAATTTCGAACACTGAAGCTTTCTTT. It yields the protein CASSGWGISNTEAFF. The rearrangement joins TRBV5-1 to TRBJ1-1, with D unresolved. Germline CDR1 reads SGHRS; CDR2 reads YFSETQ. The V end lost 4 bases, the J end lost 1 base, and 14 bases lay between the germline ends. The CDR3 runs 15 residues. Based on the CDR3 plus reference TRBV5-1 and TRBJ1-1, the full variable domain is KAGVTQTPRYLIKTRGQQVTLSCSPISGHRSVSWYQQTPGQGLQFLFEYFSETQRNKGNFPGRFSGRQFSNSRSEMNVSTLELGDSALYLCASSGWGISNTEAFFGQGTRLTVV.

The V gene is TRBV28, the J gene TRBJ2-5, with TRBD1 identical over 7 bases. The germline V gene encodes CDR1 MDHEN and CDR2 SYDVKM. The J segment lost 5 bases and the V segment lost 8 bases, leaving 17 bases of the junction unmatched. CDR3 length: 16 amino acids. Here the CDR3 DNA reads TGTGCCAGCGGAAGTCTAGAGAGGGGGCTGGGGGAGACCCAGTACTTC. This gives the protein CASGSLERGLGETQYF.

The chain links TRBV12-5 to TRBJ1-5; D is ambiguous. Germline CDR1 and CDR2: LGHNT and FRNRAP. Trimming removed 5 bases from V and 5 bases from J, with 16 bases in between. CDR3 length: 15 amino acids. Here the CDR3 reads CASGGDARTYQPQHF. The CDR3 DNA reads TGTGCTAGTGGTGGAGATGCCCGGACTTATCAGCCCCAGCATTTT.

V gene TRBV30 combines with J gene TRBJ1-4; 9 positions agree with TRBD1. CDR3 length: 14 residues. Germline V gives CDR1 GTSNPN, CDR2 SVGIG (reference sequence). Unmatched junction bases numbered 8, after V lost 4 bases and J lost 8 bases. CDR3 in amino acids: CAWTTQGAGEKLFF. CDR3 bases: TGTGCCTGGACAACACAGGGGGCAGGGGAAAAACTGTTTTTT.

V usage is TRBV30 and J usage is TRBJ2-2; D is unclear. Germline CDR1 GTSNPN, CDR2 SVGIG (reference sequence). V was pared by 2 bases and J by 6 bases, with 13 bases between. This CDR3 contains 14 residues. The CDR3 DNA is TGTGCCTGGAGTCCGTCTAGTTCTCCCGGGGAGCTGTTTTTT. Its protein is CAWSPSSSPGELFF.

The genes are TRBV7-9 and TRBJ1-1, with D unclear. V lost 5 bases and J 11 bases, leaving 12 bases between the germline ends. Germline CDR1 SEHNR, CDR2 FQNEAQ (reference sequence). The CDR3 runs to 11 residues. The CDR3 DNA sequence: TGTGCCAGCAGCGGTGCTGGCGCGGCTTTCTTT. It is translated as CASSGAGAAFF.

The chain carries TRBV7-9 and TRBJ2-5; 8 bases line up with TRBD2. The CDR3 runs 15 residues. Germline V gene data show CDR1 as SEHNR and CDR2 as FQNEAQ (reference sequence). V shed 2 bases and J 5 bases; nucleotides not matched to a gene: 7. This chain's CDR3 is CASSLTSGSKETQYF. In DNA form, the CDR3 reads TGTGCCAGCAGCTTAACCAGCGGGAGTAAGGAGACCCAGTACTTC.

The chain employs TRBV4-1 and TRBJ2-1; TRBD1 matches 12 bases. The V gene's germline CDR1 is MGHRA and CDR2 YSYEKL. J gave up 6 bases and V 1 base, and 10 bases lay outside the gene matches. This CDR3 region has 18 residues. As DNA, the CDR3 is TGCGCCAGCAGCCAAGCCCTAGGGACAGGGGGCCCTATCAATGAGCAGTTCTTC. Its protein product is CASSQALGTGGPINEQFF.

This sequence joins TRBV10-3 and TRBJ1-1; perhaps TRBD1 as D (5 bases). V lost 0 bases, J lost 0 bases, and 14 bases lay in between. The CDR3 consists of 17 residues. Germline-derived CDR1 and CDR2 are ENHRY and SYGVKD. The chain's CDR3 is CAISESTSTGLNTEAFF. In DNA, the CDR3 is TGTGCCATCAGTGAGTCGACTTCGACGGGGCTGAACACTGAAGCTTTCTTT.

This clone occurred a few times. The chain links TRBV14 to TRBJ2-1; D not resolved. CDR3 size: 16 residues. Deletions cut 0 bases from V and 0 bases from J, with 9 bases between. Germline values: CDR1 SGHDN, CDR2 FVKESK. The CDR3 here is CASSQDLQVSYNEQFF. DNA for the CDR3: TGTGCCAGCAGCCAAGACCTTCAGGTCTCCTACAATGAGCAGTTCTTC.

The rearrangement links TRBV4-1 to TRBJ1-2; D not resolved. The V end lost 0 bases, the J end lost 4 bases, and 6 bases lay between the germline ends. CDR1 is MGHRA and CDR2 is YSYEKL in the germline V gene. The CDR3 covers 13 residues. CDR3 nucleotide sequence: TGCGCCAGCAGCCAAGATTGGACCTATGGCTACACCTTC. Translating it yields CASSQDWTYGYTF.

The V gene is TRBV7-2, the J gene TRBJ1-3; the D gene is possibly TRBD1 (5 bases). This CDR3 is 16 amino acids long. V lost 2 bases and J lost 4, with 15 bases in between. Germline CDR1 reads SGHTA; CDR2 reads FQGNSA. CDR3 sequence reads: CASSLSGTRVGNTIYF. The CDR3 DNA reads as TGTGCCAGCAGCTTATCGGGGACCAGGGTGGGAAACACCATATATTTT.

This rearrangement joins TRBV18 to TRBJ2-3, with 8 bases lining up with TRBD2. V gave up 2 bases and J gave up 0 bases; unmatched junction bases: 10. Germline values: CDR1 KGHSH, CDR2 LQKENI. The CDR3 covers 18 residues. CDR3 loop: CASSPEWRTSLSTDTQYF. In DNA form, the CDR3 reads TGTGCCAGCTCACCAGAATGGAGGACTAGCCTCAGCACAGATACGCAGTATTTT.

The genes are TRBV7-2 and TRBJ1-1; the D gene is possibly TRBD1 (6 bases). The CDR3 covers 15 residues. The V gene lost 1 base and the J gene lost 3 bases, with 12 bases spanning the gap. The germline CDR1 and CDR2 sequences are SGHTA and FQGNSA. The CDR3 reads CASSLGGLGDTEAFF. CDR3 in DNA: TGTGCCAGCAGCTTAGGGGGGCTCGGGGACACTGAAGCTTTCTTT.

This clone was seen a single time. The genes are TRBV4-1 and TRBJ1-3; D uncertain. Germline values: CDR1 MGHRA, CDR2 YSYEKL. V lost 4 bases, J lost 4 bases, and 14 bases lay in between. The CDR3 loop spans 15 amino acids. In DNA form, the CDR3 reads TGCGCCAGCAGCCCGACAATTATAGGGGGAAACACCATATATTTT. This codes for CASSPTIIGGNTIYF.

J is TRBJ1-2 and V is TRBV27; D ambiguous. The CDR3 length is 15 residues. Germline CDR1 is MNHEY and CDR2 is SMNVEV (reference sequence). V was cut by 2 bases and J by 2 bases, with 12 bases left in between. Written as DNA, the CDR3 is TGTGCCAGCAGTTTAGGCTGGGGTGGGAACTATGGCTACACCTTC. This encodes CASSLGWGGNYGYTF.

The table lists this clone with a count of one. V and J are TRBV30 and TRBJ2-3, with TRBD2 identical over 8 bases. The CDR3 has 16 residues. CDR1 GTSNPN and CDR2 SVGIG come from the germline V gene (reference sequence). The V segment lost 1 base and the J segment 3 bases; nucleotides outside the gene matches: 9. The CDR3 sequence: CAWSGGTGGPTDTQYF. CDR3 sequence (DNA): TGTGCCTGGAGTGGAGGGACGGGAGGGCCGACAGATACGCAGTATTTT.

The genes are TRBV18 and TRBJ2-5; TRBD2 matches at 10 bases. This CDR3 spans 16 amino acids. CDR1 and CDR2 from the germline V gene are KGHSH and LQKENI. With V trimmed by 2 bases and J by 0 bases, 3 bases remained unmatched. The CDR3 region has the DNA TGTGCCAGCTCACCAGGGACTAGCGCAGACCAAGAGACCCAGTACTTC. It translates to CASSPGTSADQETQYF. The complete variable domain, with remaining parts taken from reference TRBV18 and TRBJ2-5, reads NAGVMQNPRHLVRRRGQEARLRCSPMKGHSHVYWYRQLPEEGLKFMVYLQKENIIDESGMPKERFSAEFPKEGPSILRIQQVVRGDSAAYFCASSPGTSADQETQYFGPGTRLLVL.

The chain recombines TRBV28 with TRBJ2-2; D might be TRBD1 (7 bases). The CDR3 is 16 amino acids. From germline, CDR1 is MDHEN and CDR2 SYDVKM. Between the trimmed V and J ends, which lost 1 base and 7 bases, there was a span of 16 bases. The chain's CDR3 is CASSLFGQGGNGELFF. Written as DNA, the CDR3 is TGTGCCAGCAGTTTATTTGGTCAGGGGGGTAACGGGGAGCTGTTTTTT.